This TCR beta chain was recovered during a study of radiotherapy plus CTLA-4 blockade in lung cancer. The table came from immunoSEQ multiplex PCR; TCRdb's copy has only in-frame clones and leaves some out. The repertoire has about 40,000 clones, roughly 73% of them found once; the top ten carry 20% to 30%. The material sequenced was peripheral blood, taken from a patient treated with radiotherapy plus ipilimumab. This receptor was identified in a human donor with non-small cell lung cancer that progressed on radiotherapy plus ipilimumab.

The chain's CDR3 is CASSQPGQSFGELFF. The CDR3 region has the DNA TGTGCCAGCAGCCAACCGGGACAGAGTTTCGGGGAGCTGTTTTTT. The chain couples TRBV7-9 to TRBJ2-2; 7 nucleotides match TRBD1. The CDR3 contains 15 residues. The junction had 10 bases not matched to a gene; V was cut back by 5 bases and J by 7 bases. Germline values: CDR1 SEHNR, CDR2 FQNEAQ (reference sequence).